Each of the 6 T cell receptor beta chains below was sequenced from the same sample in a study of T-cell memory formation after mild COVID-19. TCRdb re-called the 5' RACE reads with MiXCR, one entry per CDR3 protein. The sample records over 350,000 distinct CDR3 sequences, approximately 15% being singletons. The material sequenced was PBMCs or a T cell subset sorted from them (not recorded which). Receptor source: a man aged 18 to 30 who had mild COVID-19 (a few samples of this study predate the infection). Cell type and time point are not known.

The V call is TRBV11-1, the J call TRBJ2-3; 7 nucleotides align to TRBD1. This CDR3 region has 15 residues. Germline CDR1 is SGHAT and CDR2 is FQDESV (reference sequence). V was pared by 5 bases and J by 4 bases, with 9 bases of the junction left unmatched. The CDR3, as DNA: TGTGCCAGCAGCCTTTTCCAAGGGGGCGCAGATACGCAGTATTTT. It codes for CASSLFQGGADTQYF.

The chain carries TRBV6-1 and TRBJ1-2; D might be TRBD1 (5 bases). This CDR3 region has 13 residues. The V end was cut by 0 bases, the J end by 8 bases, with 10 bases between. CDR1 is MNHNS and CDR2 is SASEGT in the germline V gene. CDR3 DNA: TGTGCCAGCAGTGAAGCGGGGCGACCAGGCTACACCTTC. It codes for CASSEAGRPGYTF.

The CDR3 reads CSAQRGGARDTQYF. As DNA, the CDR3 is TGCAGTGCCCAACGCGGGGGGGCTCGAGATACGCAGTATTTT. V usage is TRBV20-1 and J usage is TRBJ2-3, with 9 bases identical to TRBD2. Trimming at V came to 6 bases and at J to 5 bases, leaving 9 bases not matched to a gene. CDR1 DFQATT and CDR2 SNEGSKA come from the germline V gene (reference sequence). This CDR3 is 14 amino acids long.

This chain connects TRBV11-2 to TRBJ1-3; D unclear. Germline assignment: CDR1 SGHAT and CDR2 FQNNGV. Trimming took 4 bases from V and 2 from J, leaving 12 bases between them. The CDR3 loop spans 15 amino acids. In DNA form, the CDR3 reads TGTGCCAGCAGCTCCACTAACAAAGCTGGAAACACCATATATTTT. This translates into CASSSTNKAGNTIYF.

This clonotype occurred a few times. V is TRBV4-2 and J is TRBJ1-2, with a weak D call TRBD1 (5 bases). The CDR3 length is 15 residues. V was pared by 0 bases and J by 5 bases, with 13 bases between. Germline V gene sequence: CDR1 LGHNA, CDR2 YNFKEQ. CDR3 DNA: TGTGCCAGCAGCCAAGATCGAGTGACAGAGTATGGCTACACCTTC. Its translation: CASSQDRVTEYGYTF.

A few counts support this clonotype. The J gene is TRBJ2-3, the V gene TRBV10-3; 12 bases fit TRBD2. The CDR3 has 18 amino acids. Germline CDR1 and CDR2: ENHRY and SYGVKD. The junction had 7 bases not matched to a gene; V was cut back by 0 bases and J by 3 bases. CDR3 DNA sequence: TGTGCCATCAGTGAGTCGCGAACTAGCGGGGGGTGGACAGATACGCAGTATTTT. Translating gives CAISESRTSGGWTDTQYF.